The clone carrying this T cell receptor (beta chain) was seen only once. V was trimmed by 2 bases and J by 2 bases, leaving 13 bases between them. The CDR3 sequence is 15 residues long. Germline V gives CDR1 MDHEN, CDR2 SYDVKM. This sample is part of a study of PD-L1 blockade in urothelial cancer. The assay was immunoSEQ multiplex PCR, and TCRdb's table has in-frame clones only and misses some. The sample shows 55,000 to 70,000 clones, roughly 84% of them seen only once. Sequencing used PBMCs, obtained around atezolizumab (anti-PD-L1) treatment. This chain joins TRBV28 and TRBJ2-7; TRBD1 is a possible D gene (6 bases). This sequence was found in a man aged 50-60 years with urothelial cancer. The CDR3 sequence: CASSLSSTGTYEQYF. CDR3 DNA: TGTGCCAGCAGTTTAAGTTCGACAGGCACCTACGAGCAGTACTTC.